This TCR beta chain emerged from a study of shared clonotypes between healthy human individuals. Points from the study as a whole: Incompleteness in sorted-subset sequencing, despite large depth, was shown by rarefaction.

Comments on this clone: The antigen remains unidentified.

CD45RO-negative CD8 cells positively selected for CCR7 made up the naive population, which excluded terminally differentiated effector memory CD45RA+ cells. Recent acute infections and vaccinations were absent in the healthy HIV-negative adult donors. Method: immunoSEQ multiplex PCR; TCRdb's copy keeps in-frame clones and lacks some. Here the sample spans millions of clones, about 95% being singletons. Trimming removed 4 bases at V and 3 bases at J, with 17 bases between. In germline, CDR1 is SGDLS, CDR2 YYNGEE. There are 15 residues in the CDR3. The chain couples TRBV9 to TRBJ2-7; TRBD2 might be the D (6 bases). The sequence came from a young man in good health. The sequencing sample was made of naive CD8+ T cells sorted from blood. Here the CDR3 DNA reads TGTGCCAGCAGCACCCTTGGCGGGAATTTCTACGAGCAGTACTTC. Protein product: CASSTLGGNFYEQYF.